The 18 T cell receptor beta chains reported below all come from one sample, sequenced in a study of blood T cell repertoires in COVID-19. Measured with immunoSEQ multiplex PCR; TCRdb has only the in-frame clones, and not every one. Of a few hundred thousand clones listed, about 85% are singletons. What was sequenced was PBMCs or T cells enriched from blood (not recorded which). The source is a woman aged 50 to 65 who had recovered from COVID-19.

V is TRBV6-5 and J is TRBJ1-2; D remains ambiguous. CDR1 and CDR2 (germline): MNHEY, SVGAGI. Trimming cost V 2 bases and J 1 base, with 8 bases left between them. There are 14 residues in the CDR3. The CDR3 loop reads CASSYGRGNYGYTF. CDR3 nucleotides: TGTGCCAGCAGTTACGGGCGGGGTAACTATGGCTACACCTTC.

The rearrangement joins TRBV7-2 to TRBJ1-3; D gene unclear. V shed 5 bases and J shed 0 bases, with 11 bases lying between them. Germline V gene data show CDR1 as SGHTA and CDR2 as FQGNSA. The CDR3 contains 15 residues. The CDR3: CASSARRDSGNTIYF. The CDR3 DNA is TGTGCCAGCAGCGCTCGGCGGGACTCTGGAAACACCATATATTTT.

This clone was observed a few times. The rearrangement links TRBV24-1 to TRBJ1-2; 10 bases are a match to TRBD1. Germline V CDR1 and CDR2: KGHDR, SFDVKD. Losses at the gene ends were 3 bases for V and 5 bases for J; bases not matched to a gene: 11. The CDR3 sequence is 17 residues long. The DNA of the CDR3 is TGTGCCACCAGTGATAGTCGTGGGACAGGGGATCGGTATGGCTACACCTTC. It yields the protein CATSDSRGTGDRYGYTF.

CDR3 nucleotide sequence: TGTGCCAGCAGGGGGGGTCTAGGGCCCAATCAGCCCCAGCATTTT. Amino acid sequence: CASRGGLGPNQPQHF. The V call is TRBV6-5, the J call TRBJ1-5, with D possibly TRBD1 on 5 matching bases. Looked up from germline, CDR1 is MNHEY and CDR2 is SVGAGI. Trimming left V 6 bases short and J 3 bases short, with 15 bases between. CDR3 length: 15 amino acids.

This clone has just one count. This rearrangement joins TRBV23-1 to TRBJ1-1; D uncertain. TRBV23-1 is noted as an ORF with a role that remains uncertain. Trimming removed 1 base from V and 0 bases from J, with 9 bases in between. There are 15 residues in the CDR3. The CDR3 here is CASSQWREMNTEAFF. The CDR3 DNA is TGCGCCAGCAGTCAATGGAGGGAGATGAACACTGAAGCTTTCTTT.

The chain employs TRBV27 and TRBJ2-2, with 10 bases lining up with TRBD1. Germline values: CDR1 MNHEY, CDR2 SMNVEV (reference sequence). This CDR3 is 15 amino acids long. The J segment lost 5 bases and the V segment lost 7 bases, leaving 7 bases of the junction unmatched. The chain's CDR3 is CASTATGGATGELFF. The CDR3 DNA sequence: TGTGCCAGCACCGCGACAGGGGGCGCAACCGGGGAGCTGTTTTTT.

V and J are TRBV2 and TRBJ2-1; 9 positions agree with TRBD2. This CDR3 is 13 amino acids long. The germline gives CDR1 SNHLY, CDR2 FYNNEI. After removal of 4 bases from V and 6 bases from J, the junction contained 1 base not matched to a gene. The CDR3 loop is CASSGGRGNEQFF. CDR3 in DNA: TGTGCCAGCAGTGGCGGGAGGGGCAATGAGCAGTTCTTC.

A few counts support this clone. The chain has TRBV7-9 and TRBJ1-3; D gene unclear. Trimming stripped 0 bases from V and 0 bases from J, with 9 bases between. The CDR3 is made up of 16 amino acids. CDR1 is SEHNR and CDR2 is FQNEAQ in the germline V gene (reference sequence). The CDR3 coding sequence is TGTGCCAGCAGCTTAGCGCAACCGGGCTCTGGAAACACCATATATTTT. It translates to CASSLAQPGSGNTIYF.

This clone was picked up a small number of times. The J gene is TRBJ2-5, the V gene TRBV7-2; 7 bases are shared with TRBD1. Trimming took 4 bases from V and 0 from J; bases not matched to a gene: 8. The CDR3 consists of 16 residues. Germline loops: CDR1 SGHTA, CDR2 FQGNSA. CDR3 protein: CASSYSGTAYQETQYF. CDR3 nucleotides: TGTGCCAGCAGCTACTCCGGGACAGCGTACCAAGAGACCCAGTACTTC.

The table lists this clone with a few counts. The gene calls are TRBV5-1 and TRBJ2-1; TRBD2 matches 10 bases. The CDR3 is 16 residues long. From germline, CDR1 is SGHRS and CDR2 YFSETQ. V lost 5 bases, J lost 2 bases, and 7 bases stayed unmatched. The CDR3 spells CASRSIAGGPYNEQFF. CDR3 bases: TGCGCCAGCAGATCCATAGCGGGAGGCCCCTACAATGAGCAGTTCTTC.

This chain connects TRBV4-3 to TRBJ1-3; 8 bases are shared with TRBD1. The CDR3 sequence is 19 residues long. Trimming cost V 0 bases and J 0 bases; bases outside gene matches: 10. CDR1 is LGHNA, CDR2 YSLEER, per germline. The CDR3: CASSQDRDRTGSSGNTIYF. CDR3 in DNA: TGCGCCAGCAGCCAAGATAGAGACCGGACAGGGAGCTCTGGAAACACCATATATTTT.

This chain uses TRBV29-1 with TRBJ2-3; 10 bases fit TRBD1. Germline V gene data show CDR1 as SQVTM and CDR2 as ANQGSEA. The V gene end was trimmed by 4 bases and the J gene end by 5 bases; junction bases not matched to a gene: 6. CDR3 length: 14 amino acids. CDR3 protein: CSVARQGAGDTQYF. The CDR3 coding sequence is TGCAGCGTTGCCCGACAGGGGGCGGGAGATACGCAGTATTTT.

V and J are TRBV7-2 and TRBJ2-1, with 12 bases fitting TRBD2. V dropped 6 bases and J dropped 4; count of bases not matched to a gene: 4. This CDR3 comprises 15 residues. Germline lookup yields CDR1 SGHTA and CDR2 FQGNSA. In DNA form, the CDR3 reads TGTGCCAGCAGATCCGGGACTAGCGGGTACAATGAGCAGTTCTTC. Residues: CASRSGTSGYNEQFF.

This chain connects TRBV6-2 or TRBV6-3 to TRBJ2-5; D might be TRBD2 (6 bases). Trimming removed 6 bases at V and 2 bases at J, with 25 bases between. Germline values: CDR1 MNHEY, CDR2 SVGEGT. The CDR3 is 18 residues long. CDR3 amino acids: CASSRRLIGGATQETQYF. The DNA of the CDR3 is TGTGCCAGCAGCCGAAGGCTGATTGGAGGGGCGACGCAAGAGACCCAGTACTTC.

The genes are TRBV28 and TRBJ1-6; D may be TRBD1 (5 bases). The CDR3 runs 16 residues. Trimming left V 2 bases short and J 6 bases short, with 14 bases between. Germline V gene sequence: CDR1 MDHEN, CDR2 SYDVKM. CDR3 sequence reads: CASSLVPGSRNSPLHF. As DNA, the CDR3 is TGTGCCAGCAGTTTAGTTCCAGGGTCTCGTAATTCACCCCTCCACTTT.

The chain links TRBV10-3 to TRBJ2-1; 12 bases fit TRBD2. The CDR3 is made up of 15 amino acids. Trimming cost V 8 bases and J 6 bases; bases outside gene matches: 8. Per germline, CDR1 ENHRY and CDR2 SYGVKD. Here the CDR3 reads CAIGLAGKEVNEQFF. Here the CDR3 DNA reads TGTGCCATCGGACTAGCGGGAAAAGAGGTCAATGAGCAGTTCTTC.

The chain carries TRBV2 and TRBJ2-7; the D gene is possibly TRBD1 (6 bases). This CDR3 spans 11 amino acids. Trimming took 7 bases from V and 8 from J, leaving 12 bases between them. Germline CDR1 reads SNHLY; CDR2 reads FYNNEI. The CDR3 sequence: CASMIQGQQYF. The DNA for the CDR3 is TGTGCCAGCATGATACAGGGTCAGCAGTACTTC. The full variable domain, its missing parts supplied by reference TRBV2 and TRBJ2-7, is EPEVTQTPSHQVTQMGQEVILRCVPISNHLYFYWYRQILGQKVEFLVSFYNNEISEKSEIFDDQFSVERPDGSNFTLKIRSTKLEDSAMYFCASMIQGQQYFGPGTRLTVT.

The chain is built from TRBV4-1 and TRBJ2-5; D is uncertain. The V gene lost 4 bases and the J gene lost 4 bases, with 13 bases spanning the gap. The V gene's germline CDR1 is MGHRA and CDR2 YSYEKL. This CDR3 is built from 14 residues. The CDR3 DNA is TGCGCCAGCAGCCCCGGCGGCCTGAGAGAGACCCAGTACTTC. Protein product: CASSPGGLRETQYF.